The TCR beta chain described here comes from a study of control samples from healthy donors and cancer patients. Assay: immunoSEQ multiplex PCR; the TCRdb copy retains only in-frame clones and omits some. The table includes over 50,000 clones, about 96% detected once. CDR1 SGHDT and CDR2 YYEEEE come from the germline V gene. The germline V and J ends were trimmed by 0 bases and 0 bases, with 10 bases remaining between them. This CDR3 has 17 residues. The chain joins TRBV5-6 to TRBJ1-6; D is ambiguous. This sequence originates from a young woman in good health. The sequencing sample was made of blood. This CDR3 is CASSLGPPTSYNSPLHF. For the CDR3, the DNA is TGTGCCAGCAGCTTGGGGCCACCTACCTCCTATAATTCACCCCTCCACTTT.